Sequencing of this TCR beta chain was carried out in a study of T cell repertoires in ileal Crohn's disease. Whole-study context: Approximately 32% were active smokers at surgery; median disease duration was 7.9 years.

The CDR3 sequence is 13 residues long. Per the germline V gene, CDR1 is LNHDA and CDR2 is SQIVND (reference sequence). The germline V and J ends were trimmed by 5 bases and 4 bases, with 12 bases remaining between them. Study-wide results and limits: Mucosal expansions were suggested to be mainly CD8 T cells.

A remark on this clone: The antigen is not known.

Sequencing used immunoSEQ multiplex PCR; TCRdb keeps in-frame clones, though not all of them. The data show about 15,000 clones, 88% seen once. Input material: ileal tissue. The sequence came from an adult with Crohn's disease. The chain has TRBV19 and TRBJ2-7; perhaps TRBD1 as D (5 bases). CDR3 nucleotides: TGTGCCAGTAGTTCTCAGGGTTGGTACGAGCAGTACTTC. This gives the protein CASSSQGWYEQYF.